One and the same sample provided the 8 T cell receptor beta chains below, sequenced in a study of cytomegalovirus exposure and HLA in healthy donors. It was with 60 Vbeta and 13 Jbeta primers that the PCR ran. Profiled with immunoSEQ multiplex PCR; TCRdb holds only in-frame clones, not every one. The sample lists more than 150,000 clones; approximately 80% were seen once. Sequences were obtained from PBMCs. These TCRs come from a woman in her twenties or thirties in good health and CMV-seropositive.

The V gene is TRBV6-1, the J gene TRBJ2-1, with 10 nucleotides matching TRBD1. Germline assignment: CDR1 MNHNS and CDR2 SASEGT. The CDR3 runs 15 residues. After removal of 7 bases from V and 6 bases from J, the junction contained 9 bases not matched to a gene. In DNA, the CDR3 is TGTGCCAGCAAAGCCGGGACAGGGGCTCGCAATGAGCAGTTCTTC. It codes for CASKAGTGARNEQFF.

The chain employs TRBV19 and TRBJ2-2; tentative D call: TRBD2 (5 bases). Per germline, CDR1 LNHDA and CDR2 SQIVND (reference sequence). Trimming removed 3 bases from V and 7 bases from J, with 15 bases in between. This CDR3 is built from 15 residues. CDR3 bases: TGTGCCAGTAGTATTCGCACGACCGGGATCGGGGAGCTGTTTTTT. Its protein product is CASSIRTTGIGELFF.

The rearrangement links TRBV7-2 to TRBJ2-1, with TRBD2 as a possible D gene (6 bases). CDR1 and CDR2 from the germline V gene are SGHTA and FQGNSA. The ends were cut back, 1 base at V and 8 bases at J, with 18 bases in the middle. This CDR3 region has 16 residues. Written as DNA, the CDR3 is TGTGCCAGCAGCTTAGGTGTCGGGAGAGTGGGCCATGAGCAGTTCTTC. This gives the protein CASSLGVGRVGHEQFF.

This clone was observed once. J is TRBJ1-2 and V is TRBV28; maybe TRBD1 (5 bases). This CDR3 is 13 amino acids long. Trimming removed 7 bases from V and 7 bases from J, with 16 bases in between. Per the germline V gene, CDR1 is MDHEN and CDR2 is SYDVKM. The CDR3 region is CASTLGGLFGYTF. For the CDR3, the DNA is TGTGCCAGCACCCTGGGGGGACTTTTTGGCTACACCTTC.

The rearrangement joins TRBV5-8 to TRBJ2-7; D unclear. V was trimmed by 0 bases and J by 1 base, leaving 11 bases between them. From germline, CDR1 is SGHTS and CDR2 YDEGEE. The CDR3 has 15 amino acids. The CDR3 spells CASSLGSPGSYEQYF. Here the CDR3 DNA reads TGTGCCAGCAGCTTGGGGAGTCCTGGATCCTACGAGCAGTACTTC. The variable domain in full, completed from reference TRBV5-8 and TRBJ2-7, reads EAGVTQSPTHLIKTRGQQATLRCSPISGHTSVYWYQQALGLGLQFLLWYDEGEERNRGNFPPRFSGRQFPNYSSELNVNALELEDSALYLCASSLGSPGSYEQYFGPGTRLTVT.

The chain is built from TRBV18 and TRBJ1-1, with D perhaps matching TRBD1 (6 bases). CDR1 KGHSH and CDR2 LQKENI come from the germline V gene. The CDR3 length is 19 residues. V gave up 3 bases and J gave up 0 bases, with 23 bases separating them. CDR3 in DNA: TGTGCCAGCTCACCGCTAAGTAAAACAGGGCCATCCATGAACACTGAAGCTTTCTTT. This translates into CASSPLSKTGPSMNTEAFF.

The table lists this clone with a few counts. This sequence joins TRBV7-9 and TRBJ2-1, with a weak D call TRBD1 (6 bases). V was pared by 1 base and J by 9 bases, with 16 bases between. This CDR3 has 15 residues. From germline, CDR1 is SEHNR and CDR2 FQNEAQ (reference sequence). The CDR3 reads CASSLEQGRVGEQFF. The CDR3 DNA follows: TGTGCCAGCAGCTTAGAACAGGGCCGCGTTGGTGAGCAGTTCTTC.

This chain connects TRBV6-5 to TRBJ2-3; 11 nucleotides line up with TRBD2. The V gene's germline CDR1 is MNHEY and CDR2 SVGAGI. J lost 3 bases, V lost 10 bases, and 6 bases had no gene match. The CDR3 runs 14 residues. CDR3 sequence: CATRWTSGTDTQYF. For the CDR3, the DNA is TGTGCCACCCGCTGGACTAGCGGGACAGATACGCAGTATTTT.